A selection of T cell receptor beta chains follows, all from one sample in a study of cytomegalovirus exposure and HLA in healthy donors. Measured with immunoSEQ multiplex PCR; TCRdb has only the in-frame clones, and not every one. This repertoire shows approximately 190,000 clones, more than 75% found once; its top ten account for 0.8%. Sequenced sample: PBMCs. These TCRs come from a woman under 30 in good health and CMV-seronegative. Both conserved end residues are part of each CDR3. D genes are given only for firm matches. Some rows mark clone size as missing; the rest say once, few, many or name a class of expanded clone.

clone size	V gene	D gene	J gene	CDR3 protein	CDR3 DNA
.	TRBV12-5	.	TRBJ2-7	CASGFSRVEQYF	TGTGCTAGTGGTTTTTCGAGGGTCGAGCAGTACTTC
.	TRBV2	TRBD1	TRBJ1-4	CASSEGTGHEKLFF	TGTGCCAGCAGTGAAGGGACAGGGCATGAAAAACTGTTTTTT
.	TRBV4-1	TRBD1	TRBJ2-1	CASSQDPGQVSYNEQFF	TGCGCCAGCAGCCAAGACCCAGGACAGGTCTCCTACAATGAGCAGTTCTTC
.	TRBV10-1	TRBD2	TRBJ2-1	CASSWTRTYNEQFF	TGCGCCAGCAGCTGGACTAGGACCTACAATGAGCAGTTCTTC
.	TRBV7-9	TRBD2	TRBJ2-7	CSSTGGTSGRYESYEQYF	TGTTCCAGCACCGGAGGGACTAGCGGGAGGTACGAATCCTACGAGCAGTACTTC
.	TRBV27	.	TRBJ1-2	CASSLMAQGYGYTF	TGTGCCAGCAGTTTAATGGCACAGGGCTATGGCTACACCTTC
once	TRBV28	.	TRBJ1-2	CASSPSGIRVYGYTF	TGTGCCAGCAGTCCCTCAGGGATCCGCGTGTATGGCTACACCTTC
.	TRBV19	TRBD2	TRBJ2-3	CASSTHTSGSRHTQYF	TGTGCCAGTAGTACACACACTAGCGGGAGCCGTCATACGCAGTATTTT
.	TRBV6-1	TRBD2	TRBJ2-7	CASSETSGSYEQYF	TGTGCCAGCAGTGAAACTAGCGGATCCTACGAGCAGTACTTC
.	TRBV2	TRBD1	TRBJ1-5	CASSEQGADNQPQHF	TGTGCCAGCAGTGAACAGGGGGCGGACAATCAGCCCCAGCATTTT
.	TRBV15	TRBD1	TRBJ1-6	CATSRQGEVGSPLHF	TGTGCCACCAGCAGACAGGGGGAGGTTGGGTCACCCCTCCACTTT
.	TRBV9	TRBD2	TRBJ2-5	CASSVGSGNPETQYF	TGTGCCAGCAGCGTAGGTAGCGGGAACCCAGAGACCCAGTACTTC
.	TRBV29-1	TRBD1	TRBJ1-2	CSVGTGTGDGYTF	TGCAGCGTTGGGACCGGGACAGGCGATGGCTACACCTTC
.	TRBV9	TRBD1	TRBJ1-1	CASSATGGLLVPEAFF	TGTGCCAGCAGCGCGACAGGGGGGTTGCTGGTCCCTGAAGCTTTCTTT
.	TRBV4-1	TRBD1	TRBJ1-3	CASSQGQGPGNTIYF	TGCGCCAGCAGCCAGGGACAGGGACCTGGAAACACCATATATTTT
.	TRBV7-8	.	TRBJ2-7	CASSSRLAGTSYEQYF	TGTGCCAGCAGCTCCCGGCTGGCGGGAACCTCCTACGAGCAGTACTTC
few	TRBV10-3	.	TRBJ2-1	CAIKRAGSYNEQFF	TGTGCCATCAAAAGGGCGGGATCCTACAATGAGCAGTTCTTC
.	TRBV5-1	TRBD2	TRBJ2-7	CASSLITGTSGTAYEQYF	TGCGCCAGCAGCCTTATAACCGGGACTAGCGGGACTGCCTACGAGCAGTACTTC
.	TRBV5-1	TRBD1	TRBJ1-1	CASSPGQGFSRGTEAFF	TGCGCCAGCAGCCCAGGACAGGGTTTTTCTCGGGGGACTGAAGCTTTCTTT
.	TRBV18	TRBD2	TRBJ2-1	CASSAFSGPGQTEQFF	TGTGCCAGCTCAGCTTTTAGCGGGCCGGGCCAGACTGAGCAGTTCTTC
.	TRBV6-4	TRBD2	TRBJ2-1	CASRLGGSSYNEQFF	TGTGCCAGCAGGCTGGGGGGGAGCTCCTACAATGAGCAGTTCTTC
once	TRBV18	.	TRBJ2-2	CASSPSQGNTGELFF	TGTGCCAGCTCACCGAGCCAGGGGAACACCGGGGAGCTGTTTTTT
.	TRBV15	.	TRBJ2-1	CATSRPPPSEGEQFF	TGTGCCACCAGCAGGCCCCCCCCTAGCGAAGGAGAGCAGTTCTTC
.	TRBV6-6	.	TRBJ2-1	CASRTNEQFF	TGTGCCAGCAGGACAAATGAGCAGTTCTTC
.	TRBV9	.	TRBJ2-2	CASSAGGSGRQPGELFF	TGTGCCAGCAGCGCAGGGGGCAGCGGGAGGCAGCCCGGGGAGCTGTTTTTT
once	TRBV7-9	TRBD2	TRBJ2-5	CASSLGASGAPPQETQYF	TGTGCCAGCAGCTTAGGGGCTAGCGGGGCCCCCCCACAAGAGACCCAGTACTTC
.	TRBV6-4	.	TRBJ2-3	CASSGPTERDTQYF	TGTGCCAGCAGTGGCCCGACCGAGCGGGATACGCAGTATTTT
.	TRBV19	TRBD2	TRBJ2-3	CASSKLAGALTDTQYF	TGTGCCAGTAGTAAGCTAGCGGGGGCCCTCACAGATACGCAGTATTTT
.	TRBV7-9	.	TRBJ2-3	CASSLGTLTQYF	TGTGCCAGCAGCTTGGGCACCCTAACGCAGTATTTT
.	TRBV27	.	TRBJ1-4	CASSLRRELGEKLFF	TGTGCCAGCAGTTTGAGGCGGGAGCTTGGGGAAAAACTGTTTTTT
once	TRBV11-2	TRBD2	TRBJ2-1	CASSPGLAGYNEQFF	TGTGCCAGCAGCCCAGGACTAGCGGGTTACAATGAGCAGTTCTTC
few	TRBV5-1	.	TRBJ2-2	CASSLVTTSTGELFF	TGCGCCAGCAGCTTGGTGACAACCTCCACCGGGGAGCTGTTTTTT
.	TRBV6-5	.	TRBJ1-1	CASRESRSAEAFF	TGTGCCAGCAGGGAGTCTAGGAGTGCTGAAGCTTTCTTT
.	TRBV6-5	TRBD1	TRBJ1-2	CASRVDRDYGYTF	TGTGCCAGCAGAGTCGACAGGGACTATGGCTACACCTTC
.	TRBV6-5	.	TRBJ1-2	CASSYSMDKWGYTF	TGTGCCAGCAGTTACTCGATGGACAAATGGGGCTACACCTTC
.	TRBV6-5	.	TRBJ1-1	CASSYSRAGRTEAFF	TGTGCCAGCAGTTACTCGAGGGCAGGTAGGACTGAAGCTTTCTTT
.	TRBV15	TRBD2	TRBJ2-5	CATSRGAGGIQETQYF	TGTGCCACCAGCAGAGGAGCGGGAGGGATCCAAGAGACCCAGTACTTC
.	TRBV5-4	TRBD1	TRBJ2-7	CASSFLQGSGEQYF	TGTGCCAGCAGCTTTTTACAGGGGAGCGGCGAGCAGTACTTC
.	TRBV9	TRBD2	TRBJ2-1	CASSRGLAGVGGHNEQFF	TGTGCCAGCAGCCGGGGTCTAGCGGGAGTAGGGGGACACAATGAGCAGTTCTTC
once	TRBV16	.	TRBJ2-7	CASSQSTGPYEQYF	TGTGCCAGCAGCCAGTCGACAGGCCCCTACGAGCAGTACTTC
.	TRBV7-6	.	TRBJ2-3	CASSPLPASDTQYF	TGTGCCAGCAGCCCTCTTCCCGCGTCGGATACGCAGTATTTT
few	TRBV5-6	TRBD1	TRBJ1-1	CASSSPGQANTEAFF	TGTGCCAGCAGCTCACCGGGACAGGCTAACACTGAAGCTTTCTTT
.	TRBV29-1	TRBD1	TRBJ2-6	CSVGTGTGANVLTF	TGCAGCGTTGGGACAGGGACCGGGGCCAACGTCCTGACTTTC
.	TRBV18	TRBD1	TRBJ2-2	CASSPTGTETGELFF	TGTGCCAGCTCACCAACCGGGACAGAGACCGGGGAGCTGTTTTTT
once	TRBV29-1	TRBD1	TRBJ2-7	CSVARTGSTYEQYF	TGCAGCGTTGCCCGGACAGGGTCGACCTACGAGCAGTACTTC
.	TRBV2	TRBD1	TRBJ2-3	CASSGGTGFSTDTQYF	TGTGCCAGCAGTGGCGGGACAGGCTTTAGCACAGATACGCAGTATTTT
once	TRBV7-2	.	TRBJ2-1	CASSTGRGANEQFF	TGTGCCAGCAGCACGGGCCGGGGGGCCAATGAGCAGTTCTTC
.	TRBV19	.	TRBJ2-3	CATMEGTSTDTQYF	TGTGCCACCATGGAGGGAACTAGCACAGATACGCAGTATTTT
.	TRBV6-5	.	TRBJ2-7	CASSYETGDSYEQYF	TGTGCCAGCAGTTACGAGACAGGCGACTCCTACGAGCAGTACTTC
.	TRBV5-1	TRBD1	TRBJ2-5	CASSDTGAQETQYF	TGCGCCAGCAGCGACACAGGGGCTCAAGAGACCCAGTACTTC
.	TRBV11-2	.	TRBJ2-7	CASSLAPGSAYEQYF	TGTGCCAGCAGCTTAGCCCCCGGGAGCGCCTACGAGCAGTACTTC
few	TRBV28	TRBD1	TRBJ1-1	CASSDAWTGGTEAFF	TGTGCCAGCAGTGATGCCTGGACAGGGGGCACTGAAGCTTTCTTT
.	TRBV30	.	TRBJ2-6	CAWSPGQPGANVLTF	TGTGCCTGGAGTCCAGGCCAACCTGGGGCCAACGTCCTGACTTTC
.	TRBV9	TRBD1	TRBJ2-3	CASSGGQGADTQYF	TGTGCCAGCAGCGGGGGACAGGGAGCAGATACGCAGTATTTT